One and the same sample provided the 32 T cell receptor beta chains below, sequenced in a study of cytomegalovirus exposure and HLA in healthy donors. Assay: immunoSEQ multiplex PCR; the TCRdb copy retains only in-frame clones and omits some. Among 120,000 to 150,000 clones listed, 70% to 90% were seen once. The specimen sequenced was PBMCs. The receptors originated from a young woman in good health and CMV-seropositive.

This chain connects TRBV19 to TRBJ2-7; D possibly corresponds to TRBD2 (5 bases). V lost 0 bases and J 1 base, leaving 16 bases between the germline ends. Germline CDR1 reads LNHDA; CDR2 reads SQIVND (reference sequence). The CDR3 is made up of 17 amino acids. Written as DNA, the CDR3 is TGTGCCAGTAGTATAGATGGAGGCTACCAGACGTCCTACGAGCAGTACTTC. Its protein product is CASSIDGGYQTSYEQYF.

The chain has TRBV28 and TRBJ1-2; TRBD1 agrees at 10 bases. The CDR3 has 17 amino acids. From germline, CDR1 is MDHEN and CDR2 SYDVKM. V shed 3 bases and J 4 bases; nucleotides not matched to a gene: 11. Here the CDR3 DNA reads TGTGCCAGCAGTTTGACCGGGACAGGGGCTTTGGGCTATGGCTACACCTTC. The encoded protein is CASSLTGTGALGYGYTF.

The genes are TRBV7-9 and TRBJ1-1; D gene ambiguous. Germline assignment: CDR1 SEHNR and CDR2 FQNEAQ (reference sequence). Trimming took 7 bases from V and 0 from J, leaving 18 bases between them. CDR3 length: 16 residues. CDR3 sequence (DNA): TGTGCCAGCACCTGGGTCACGACACCTCTGAACACTGAAGCTTTCTTT. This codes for CASTWVTTPLNTEAFF.

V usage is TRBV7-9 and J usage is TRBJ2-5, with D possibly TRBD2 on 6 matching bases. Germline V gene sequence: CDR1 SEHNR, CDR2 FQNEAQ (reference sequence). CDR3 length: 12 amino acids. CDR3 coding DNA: TGTTTGGGGGGAGCCGCTAGAGAGACCCAGTACTTC. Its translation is CLGGAARETQYF.

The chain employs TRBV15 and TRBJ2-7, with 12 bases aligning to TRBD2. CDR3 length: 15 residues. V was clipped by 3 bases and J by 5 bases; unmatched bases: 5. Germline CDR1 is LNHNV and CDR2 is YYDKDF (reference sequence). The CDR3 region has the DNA TGTGCCACCAGCAGGCGACTAGCGGGAGCCCACGAGCAGTACTTC. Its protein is CATSRRLAGAHEQYF.

This chain's CDR3 is CASSLEGSGRTYQETQYF. DNA of the CDR3: TGTGCCAGCAGCTTAGAGGGTAGCGGGAGGACCTACCAAGAGACCCAGTACTTC. The chain recombines TRBV5-6 with TRBJ2-5; the match to TRBD2 covers 10 bases. V was clipped by 2 bases and J by 0 bases; unmatched bases: 10. Germline V gene data show CDR1 as SGHDT and CDR2 as YYEEEE. This CDR3 region has 18 residues.

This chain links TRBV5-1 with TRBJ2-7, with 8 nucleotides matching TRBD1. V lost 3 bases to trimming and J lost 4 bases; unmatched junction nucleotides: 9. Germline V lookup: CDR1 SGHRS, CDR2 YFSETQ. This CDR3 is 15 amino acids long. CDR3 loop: CASSSTGQVLYEQYF. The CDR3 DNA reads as TGCGCCAGCAGCTCCACGGGACAGGTCTTATACGAGCAGTACTTC.

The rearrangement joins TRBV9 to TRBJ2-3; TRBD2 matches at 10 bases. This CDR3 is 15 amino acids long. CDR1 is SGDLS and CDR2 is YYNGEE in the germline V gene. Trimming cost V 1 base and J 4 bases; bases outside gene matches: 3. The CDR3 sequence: CASSVSGRVPDTQYF. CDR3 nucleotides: TGTGCCAGCAGCGTAAGCGGGAGGGTACCAGATACGCAGTATTTT.

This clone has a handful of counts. In DNA, the CDR3 is TGCGCCAGCAGTCACCCACTTCCCGGGACAGGGGTCAAGAAGACCCAGTACTTC. This translates into CASSHPLPGTGVKKTQYF. The gene calls are TRBV23-1 and TRBJ2-5, with 10 bases lining up with TRBD1. TRBV23-1 counts as an open reading frame of uncertain function. V lost 3 bases to trimming and J lost 6 bases; unmatched junction nucleotides: 16. This CDR3 has 18 residues.

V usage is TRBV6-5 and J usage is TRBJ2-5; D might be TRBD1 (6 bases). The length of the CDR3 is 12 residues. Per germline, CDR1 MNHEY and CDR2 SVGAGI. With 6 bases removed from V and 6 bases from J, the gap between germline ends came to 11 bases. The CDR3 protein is CASRPTGQTQYF. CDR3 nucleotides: TGTGCCAGCAGACCGACAGGCCAGACCCAGTACTTC.

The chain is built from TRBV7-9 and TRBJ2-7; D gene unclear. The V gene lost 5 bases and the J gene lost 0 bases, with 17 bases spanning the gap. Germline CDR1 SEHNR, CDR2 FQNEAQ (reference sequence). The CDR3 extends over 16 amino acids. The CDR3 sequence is CASSPLSGLPSYEQYF. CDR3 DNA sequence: TGTGCCAGCAGCCCCTTGTCTGGGCTACCCTCCTACGAGCAGTACTTC.

CDR3 region: CATYTSRETQYF. CDR3 DNA sequence: TGTGCCACATACACTAGCCGGGAGACCCAGTACTTC. This rearrangement joins TRBV7-9 to TRBJ2-5; TRBD2 might be the D (6 bases). The CDR3 extends over 12 amino acids. The V gene's germline CDR1 is SEHNR and CDR2 FQNEAQ (reference sequence). Between the trimmed V and J ends, which lost 10 bases and 5 bases, there was a span of 14 bases.

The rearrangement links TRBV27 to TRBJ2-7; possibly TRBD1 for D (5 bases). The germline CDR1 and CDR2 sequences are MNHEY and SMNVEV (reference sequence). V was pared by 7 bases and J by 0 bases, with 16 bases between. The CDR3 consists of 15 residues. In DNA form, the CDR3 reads TGTGCCAGCAAAGCAGGACAATCAAGCTCCTACGAGCAGTACTTC. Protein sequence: CASKAGQSSSYEQYF.

The CDR3, as DNA: TGTGCCAGCAGCGCCTTGGCGGGGTACACCGGGGAGCTGTTTTTT. This sequence encodes CASSALAGYTGELFF. This chain joins TRBV9 and TRBJ2-2; tentatively, D is TRBD2 (6 bases). This CDR3 comprises 15 residues. Trimming pared 3 bases from V and 3 bases from J, leaving 12 bases between. The germline gives CDR1 SGDLS, CDR2 YYNGEE.

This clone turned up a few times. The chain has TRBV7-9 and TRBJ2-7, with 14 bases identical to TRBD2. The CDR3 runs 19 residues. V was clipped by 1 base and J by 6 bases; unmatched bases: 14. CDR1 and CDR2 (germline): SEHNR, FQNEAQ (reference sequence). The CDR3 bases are TGTGCCAGCAGCTTAGGTGTGGGACTAGCGGGAGAGGGTTCGGGCGAGCAGTACTTC. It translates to CASSLGVGLAGEGSGEQYF.

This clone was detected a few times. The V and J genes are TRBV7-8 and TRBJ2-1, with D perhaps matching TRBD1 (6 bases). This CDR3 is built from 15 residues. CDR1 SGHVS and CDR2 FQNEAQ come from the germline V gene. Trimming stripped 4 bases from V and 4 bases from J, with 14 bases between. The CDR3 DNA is TGTGCCAGCAGCTCGCCGGGACAAGATTACAATGAGCAGTTCTTC. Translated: CASSSPGQDYNEQFF. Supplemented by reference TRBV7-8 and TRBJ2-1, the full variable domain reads GAGVSQSPRYKVAKRGQDVALRCDPISGHVSLFWYQQALGQGPEFLTYFQNEAQLDKSGLPSDRFFAERPEGSVSTLKIQRTQQEDSAVYLCASSSPGQDYNEQFFGPGTRLTVL.

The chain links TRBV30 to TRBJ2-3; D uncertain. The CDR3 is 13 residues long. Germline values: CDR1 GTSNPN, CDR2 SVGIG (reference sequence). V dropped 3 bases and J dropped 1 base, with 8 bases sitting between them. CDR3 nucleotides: TGTGCCTGGAGGAAGCGAGGCACAGATACGCAGTATTTT. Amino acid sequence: CAWRKRGTDTQYF. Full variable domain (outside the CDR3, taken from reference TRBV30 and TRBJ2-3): SQTIHQWPATLVQPVGSPLSLECTVEGTSNPNLYWYRQAAGRGLQLLFYSVGIGQISSEVPQNLSASRPQDRQFILSSKKLLLSDSGFYLCAWRKRGTDTQYFGPGTRLTVL.

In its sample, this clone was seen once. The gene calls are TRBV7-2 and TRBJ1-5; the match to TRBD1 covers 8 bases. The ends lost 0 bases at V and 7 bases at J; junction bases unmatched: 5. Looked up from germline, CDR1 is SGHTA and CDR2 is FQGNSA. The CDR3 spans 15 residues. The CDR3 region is CASSLAGQVGQPQHF. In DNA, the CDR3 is TGTGCCAGCAGCTTAGCGGGACAGGTCGGACAGCCCCAGCATTTT.

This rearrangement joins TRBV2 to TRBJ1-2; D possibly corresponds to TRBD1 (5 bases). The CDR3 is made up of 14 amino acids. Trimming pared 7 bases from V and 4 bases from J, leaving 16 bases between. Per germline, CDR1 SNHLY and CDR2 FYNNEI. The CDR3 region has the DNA TGTGCCAGCAACGGGGATCTCGGGGGCTATGGCTACACCTTC. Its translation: CASNGDLGGYGYTF.

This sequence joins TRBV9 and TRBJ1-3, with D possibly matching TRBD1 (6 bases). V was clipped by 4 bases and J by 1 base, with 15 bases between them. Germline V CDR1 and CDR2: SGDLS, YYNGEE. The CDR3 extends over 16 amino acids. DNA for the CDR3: TGTGCCAGCAGCTCCCTGGGAGGGGGATCTGGAAACACCATATATTTT. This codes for CASSSLGGGSGNTIYF.

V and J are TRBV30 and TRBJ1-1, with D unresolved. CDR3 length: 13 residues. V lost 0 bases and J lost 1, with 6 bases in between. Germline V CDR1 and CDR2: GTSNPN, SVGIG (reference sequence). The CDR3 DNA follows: TGTGCCTGGAGTGTAAGTAGGAACACTGAAGCTTTCTTT. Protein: CAWSVSRNTEAFF.

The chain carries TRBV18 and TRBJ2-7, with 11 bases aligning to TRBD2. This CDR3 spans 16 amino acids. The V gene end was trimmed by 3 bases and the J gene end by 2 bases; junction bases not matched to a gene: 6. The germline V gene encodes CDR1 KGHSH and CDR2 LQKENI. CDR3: CASSPRGLAATYEQYF. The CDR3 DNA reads TGTGCCAGCTCACCCCGGGGACTAGCGGCAACCTACGAGCAGTACTTC.

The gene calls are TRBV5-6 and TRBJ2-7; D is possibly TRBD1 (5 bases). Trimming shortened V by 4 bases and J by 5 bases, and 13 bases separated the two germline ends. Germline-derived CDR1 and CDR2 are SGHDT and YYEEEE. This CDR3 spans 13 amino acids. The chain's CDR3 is CASSRNDRDEQYF. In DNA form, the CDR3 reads TGTGCCAGCAGCCGTAACGACAGAGACGAGCAGTACTTC.

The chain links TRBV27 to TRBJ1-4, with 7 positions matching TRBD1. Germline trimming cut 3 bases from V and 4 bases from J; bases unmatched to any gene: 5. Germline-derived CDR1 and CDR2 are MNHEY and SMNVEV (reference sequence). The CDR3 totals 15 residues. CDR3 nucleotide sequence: TGTGCCAGCAGTTTTGGGGACAGCCTTAATGAAAAACTGTTTTTT. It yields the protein CASSFGDSLNEKLFF.

CDR3 residues: CASTDSTNRNSRYEQYF. The CDR3 DNA follows: TGCGCCAGCACGGACTCCACGAACCGGAATTCCCGCTACGAGCAGTACTTC. The chain carries TRBV5-1 and TRBJ2-7; a possible D gene is TRBD2 (5 bases). Per germline, CDR1 SGHRS and CDR2 YFSETQ. V lost 6 bases and J 3 bases, leaving 25 bases between the germline ends. CDR3 length: 17 residues.

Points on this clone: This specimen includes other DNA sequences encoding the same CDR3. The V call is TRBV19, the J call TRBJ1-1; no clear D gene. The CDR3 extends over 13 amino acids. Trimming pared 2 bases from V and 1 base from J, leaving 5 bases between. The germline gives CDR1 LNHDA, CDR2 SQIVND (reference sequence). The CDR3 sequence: CASSIRGNTEAFF. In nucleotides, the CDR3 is TGTGCCAGTAGTATACGGGGGAACACTGAAGCTTTCTTT.

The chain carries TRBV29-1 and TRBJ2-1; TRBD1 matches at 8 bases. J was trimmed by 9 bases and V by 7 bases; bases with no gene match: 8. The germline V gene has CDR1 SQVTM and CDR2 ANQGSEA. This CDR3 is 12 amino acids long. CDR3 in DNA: TGCAGCGGTGGCAGACAGGGGTCTGAGCAGTTCTTC. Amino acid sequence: CSGGRQGSEQFF.

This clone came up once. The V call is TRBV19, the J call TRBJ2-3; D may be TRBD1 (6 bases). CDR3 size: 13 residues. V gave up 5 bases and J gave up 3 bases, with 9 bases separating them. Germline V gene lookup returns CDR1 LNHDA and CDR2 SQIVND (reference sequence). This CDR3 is CASSVTGTDTQYF. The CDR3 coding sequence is TGTGCCAGTAGTGTAACAGGGACAGATACGCAGTATTTT.

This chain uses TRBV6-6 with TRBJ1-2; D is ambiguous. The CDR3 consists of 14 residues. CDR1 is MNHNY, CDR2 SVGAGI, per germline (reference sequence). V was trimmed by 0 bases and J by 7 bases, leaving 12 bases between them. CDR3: CASSYSRGIGGYTF. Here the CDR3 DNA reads TGTGCCAGCAGTTACTCGAGAGGTATCGGTGGCTACACCTTC.

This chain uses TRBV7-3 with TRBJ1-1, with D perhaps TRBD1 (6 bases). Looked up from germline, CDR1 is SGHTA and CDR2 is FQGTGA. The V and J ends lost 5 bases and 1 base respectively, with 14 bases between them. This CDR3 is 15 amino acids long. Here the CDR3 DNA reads TGTGCCAGCAGCCCGACACAGGGCCAGAACACTGAAGCTTTCTTT. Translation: CASSPTQGQNTEAFF.

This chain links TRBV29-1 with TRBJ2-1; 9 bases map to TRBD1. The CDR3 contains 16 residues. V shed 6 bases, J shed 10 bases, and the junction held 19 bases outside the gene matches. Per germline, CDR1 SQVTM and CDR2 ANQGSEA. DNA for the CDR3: TGCAGCGTAAAGGGGAGGGGACAGGGCACCTTAAGGGAGCAGTTCTTC. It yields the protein CSVKGRGQGTLREQFF.

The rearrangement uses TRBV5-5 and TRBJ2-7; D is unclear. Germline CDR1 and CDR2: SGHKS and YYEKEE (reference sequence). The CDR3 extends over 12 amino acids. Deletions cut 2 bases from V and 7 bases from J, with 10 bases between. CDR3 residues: CASSLVSREQYF. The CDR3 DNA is TGTGCCAGCAGCTTAGTCTCCCGGGAGCAGTACTTC. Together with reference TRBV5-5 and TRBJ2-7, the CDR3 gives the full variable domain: DAGVTQSPTHLIKTRGQQVTLRCSPISGHKSVSWYQQVLGQGPQFIFQYYEKEERGRGNFPDRFSARQFPNYSSELNVNALLLGDSALYLCASSLVSREQYFGPGTRLTVT.